This TCR beta chain was captured in a study of cytomegalovirus exposure and HLA in healthy donors. General study results and limits: TCR beta sequences reportedly predicted the HLA-A and HLA-B alleles of most subjects accurately. Several of the most significant clusters appeared, in a later analysis, to be linked to common viral pathogens. At a 0.05 false discovery rate, a later analysis found around 15,000 TCR beta sequences to be associated with HLA alleles.

This PCR relied on a set of 60 Vbeta primers and 13 Jbeta primers. TCRdb keeps only in-frame clones here, not all; method: immunoSEQ multiplex PCR. The data contain 70,000 to 95,000 clones, roughly 79% of them singletons. Germline loops: CDR1 MNHEY, CDR2 SVGAGI. V shed 6 bases and J 1 base; nucleotides not matched to a gene: 7. This CDR3 is 15 amino acids long. Details on this clone: As yet, its antigen is unknown.

V and J are TRBV6-5 and TRBJ2-3, with TRBD1 matching over 7 bases. The specimen sequenced was PBMCs. The sequence came from a woman aged 25 to 39 in good health and CMV-seronegative. CDR3 coding DNA: TGTGCCAGCAGAGAGGCAGGGGGTGGCACAGATACGCAGTATTTT. Translating gives CASREAGGGTDTQYF.